This record covers a single T cell receptor (beta chain). These data originate in a study of blood T cell repertoires in COVID-19. About the research overall: Whether acute or convalescent, the COVID-19 samples came from the United States, Italy and Spain. Sources were T cells, B-cell-depleted T cells, or PBMCs; the material itself was cDNA or gDNA.

Authors' methods: Counts of nucleated cells, estimated from reference gene primer amplification, were obtained. Repertoires were generated with immunoSEQ multiplex PCR, while TCRdb's copy carries only in-frame clones and drops some. V and J calls and clone size follow that table, whereas D and trimming were derived from the DNA. The profile covers about 160,000 clones, with about 86% appearing a single time and 2.5% to 4% taken by the ten largest. Germline V gene data show CDR1 as SGHRS and CDR2 as YFSETQ. The V segment lost 5 bases and the J segment 1 base; nucleotides outside the gene matches: 3. CDR3 size: 15 residues.

The TCR was taken from a man in his sixties or seventies with acute or convalescent COVID-19. Sequenced material: peripheral blood. The rearrangement uses TRBV5-1 and TRBJ2-5; 12 nucleotides line up with TRBD2. DNA of the CDR3: TGCGCCAGCAGTGCTAGCGGGAGGGCCCAAGAGACCCAGTACTTC. Translation gives CASSASGRAQETQYF.